The 3 T cell receptor beta chains below all came from one sample that was sequenced in a study of blood T cell repertoires in COVID-19. Profiling relied on immunoSEQ multiplex PCR, and the TCRdb table lists in-frame clones only, not all of them. The sample comprises about 300,000 clones, 87% of which are singletons, and approximately 2.4% rests with the top ten. Sequenced sample: peripheral blood. The receptors stem from a man aged 18 to 30 with active or convalescent COVID-19.

Notes on this clone: The sample contains more than one DNA sequence encoding this CDR3. The chain has TRBV27 and TRBJ2-1; 8 bases map to TRBD2. V shed 0 bases, J shed 1 base, and the junction held 5 bases outside the gene matches. Germline V lookup: CDR1 MNHEY, CDR2 SMNVEV (reference sequence). The CDR3 loop spans 17 amino acids. CDR3 sequence (DNA): TGTGCCAGCAGTTTATCTTGGCTAGCGGGTTCCTACAATGAGCAGTTCTTC. Translating gives CASSLSWLAGSYNEQFF.

V gene TRBV28 combines with J gene TRBJ2-7; tentatively, D is TRBD1 (6 bases). CDR3 length: 13 amino acids. In germline, CDR1 is MDHEN, CDR2 SYDVKM. Trimming pared 9 bases from V and 0 bases from J, leaving 12 bases between. CDR3 coding DNA: TGTGCCAGTATTCAGGGGAACTCCTACGAGCAGTACTTC. Its protein product is CASIQGNSYEQYF.

This clone was found once. The chain carries TRBV7-9 and TRBJ2-3; no reliable D call. There are 13 residues in the CDR3. V was pared by 4 bases and J by 2 bases, with 7 bases between. Germline V gives CDR1 SEHNR, CDR2 FQNEAQ (reference sequence). CDR3 in amino acids: CASSSQSTDTQYF. CDR3 nucleotides: TGTGCCAGCAGCTCGCAGTCCACAGATACGCAGTATTTT.